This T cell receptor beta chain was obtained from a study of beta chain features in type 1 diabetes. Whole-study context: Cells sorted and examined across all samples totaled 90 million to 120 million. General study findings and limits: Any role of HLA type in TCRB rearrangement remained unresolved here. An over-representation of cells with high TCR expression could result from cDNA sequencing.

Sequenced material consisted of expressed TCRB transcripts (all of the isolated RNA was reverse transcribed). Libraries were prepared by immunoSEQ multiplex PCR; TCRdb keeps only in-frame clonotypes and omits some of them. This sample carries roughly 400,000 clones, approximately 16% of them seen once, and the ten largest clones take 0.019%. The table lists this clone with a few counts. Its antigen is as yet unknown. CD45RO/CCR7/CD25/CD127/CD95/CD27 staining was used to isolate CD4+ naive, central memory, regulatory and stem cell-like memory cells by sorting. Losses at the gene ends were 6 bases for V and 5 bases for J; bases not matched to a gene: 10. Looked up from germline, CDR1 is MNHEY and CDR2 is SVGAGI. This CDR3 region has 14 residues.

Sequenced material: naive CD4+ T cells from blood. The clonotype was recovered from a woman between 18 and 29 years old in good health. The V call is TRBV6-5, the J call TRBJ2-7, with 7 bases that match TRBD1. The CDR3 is CASSSTGLFHEQYF. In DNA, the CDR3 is TGTGCCAGCAGCTCGACAGGGTTGTTCCACGAGCAGTACTTC.